This passage covers 23 T cell receptor beta chains from one sample sequenced in a study of OX40 agonist ivuxolimab in advanced cancers. The protocol was immunoSEQ multiplex PCR, while the TCRdb copy is restricted to in-frame clones and leaves out a portion. In the table there are around 100,000 clones, 70% to 90% of which are singletons. This sample comprised CD4+ or CD8+ T cells sorted from blood, obtained in a trial of the OX40 agonist ivuxolimab. Receptors originate from an adult with an advanced solid tumor such as melanoma, head and neck, liver or kidney cancer.

The chain links TRBV28 to TRBJ1-5; D gene ambiguous. Looked up from germline, CDR1 is MDHEN and CDR2 is SYDVKM. The CDR3 totals 12 residues. The ends were cut back, 4 bases at V and 6 bases at J, with 7 bases in the middle. The DNA of the CDR3 is TGTGCCAGCAGTTCCCTGCCTCAGCCCCAGCATTTT. Protein product: CASSSLPQPQHF.

V is TRBV5-6 and J is TRBJ2-1, with a tentative D call TRBD2 (6 bases). Germline lookup yields CDR1 SGHDT and CDR2 YYEEEE. CDR3 length equals 13 residues. V was cut by 1 base and J by 10 bases, with 12 bases left in between. The CDR3 region is CASSLLGGGEQFF. CDR3 sequence (DNA): TGTGCCAGCAGCTTGTTAGGCGGAGGGGAGCAGTTCTTC. The variable domain in full, completed from reference TRBV5-6 and TRBJ2-1, reads DAGVTQSPTHLIKTRGQQVTLRCSPKSGHDTVSWYQQALGQGPQFIFQYYEEEERQRGNFPDRFSGHQFPNYSSELNVNALLLGDSALYLCASSLLGGGEQFFGPGTRLTVL.

The chain recombines TRBV18 with TRBJ2-7; D ambiguous. V lost 0 bases and J lost 5, with 5 bases in between. CDR1 and CDR2 (germline): KGHSH, LQKENI. The CDR3 runs 12 residues. The chain's CDR3 is CASSPPGHEQYF. CDR3 coding DNA: TGTGCCAGCTCACCACCGGGCCACGAGCAGTACTTC. Full variable domain (missing parts from reference TRBV18 and TRBJ2-7): NAGVMQNPRHLVRRRGQEARLRCSPMKGHSHVYWYRQLPEEGLKFMVYLQKENIIDESGMPKERFSAEFPKEGPSILRIQQVVRGDSAAYFCASSPPGHEQYFGPGTRLTVT.

The chain has TRBV7-8 and TRBJ1-2; D remains ambiguous. Trimming stripped 5 bases from V and 7 bases from J, with 11 bases between. This CDR3 is built from 12 residues. Germline V gives CDR1 SGHVS, CDR2 FQNEAQ. The CDR3 sequence: CASSPNAGGYTF. DNA of the CDR3: TGTGCCAGCAGCCCCAACGCCGGTGGCTACACCTTC.

V gene TRBV7-3 combines with J gene TRBJ2-1, with unresolved D. Germline loops: CDR1 SGHTA, CDR2 FQGTGA. There are 15 residues in the CDR3. V was cut by 2 bases and J by 0 bases, with 8 bases left in between. The CDR3 DNA reads as TGTGCCAGCAGCTTAGTCCACAGCTCCTACAATGAGCAGTTCTTC. Protein sequence: CASSLVHSSYNEQFF.

This clone has just one count. CDR3 nucleotides: TGTGCCAGCAGCTTGGGGACTAGTTACACCGGGGAGCTGTTTTTT. As protein: CASSLGTSYTGELFF. The chain employs TRBV5-8 and TRBJ2-2; TRBD2 matches at 7 bases. V shed 0 bases, J shed 3 bases, and the junction held 2 bases outside the gene matches. In germline, CDR1 is SGHTS, CDR2 YDEGEE. The CDR3 covers 15 residues.

The rearrangement links TRBV19 to TRBJ2-6; D is unclear. The CDR3 sequence is 15 residues long. Deletions cut 9 bases from V and 0 bases from J, with 12 bases between. Germline assignment: CDR1 LNHDA and CDR2 SQIVND (reference sequence). CDR3 in DNA: TGTGCCAGCAAAATGCTGAGCTCTGGGGCCAACGTCCTGACTTTC. It encodes CASKMLSSGANVLTF.

This chain links TRBV6-5 with TRBJ2-7; D might be TRBD2 (5 bases). The CDR3 contains 13 residues. Trimming shortened V by 2 bases and J by 3 bases, and 8 bases separated the two germline ends. Germline V lookup: CDR1 MNHEY, CDR2 SVGAGI. CDR3 nucleotides: TGTGCCAGCAGTTACCGCGAGGGCTACGAGCAGTACTTC. It specifies CASSYREGYEQYF.

The rearrangement uses TRBV5-1 and TRBJ2-3, with TRBD2 matching 15 bases. The CDR3 is 16 residues long. The trim removed 4 bases at V and 3 bases at J, leaving 3 bases unmatched. Per the germline V gene, CDR1 is SGHRS and CDR2 is YFSETQ. CDR3 bases: TGCGCCAGCAGCGCGGGACTAGCGGGGGGTACAGATACGCAGTATTTT. This translates into CASSAGLAGGTDTQYF.

This clone was recorded only once. V and J are TRBV9 and TRBJ2-5; TRBD1 matches 9 bases. Germline V CDR1 and CDR2: SGDLS, YYNGEE. CDR3 size: 14 residues. The ends lost 3 bases at V and 5 bases at J; junction bases unmatched: 5. The CDR3, as DNA: TGTGCCAGCAGCGCCGGGACAGGGAGTGAGACCCAGTACTTC. This encodes CASSAGTGSETQYF.

V usage is TRBV6-6 and J usage is TRBJ1-1, with a tentative D call TRBD1 (5 bases). The germline CDR1 and CDR2 sequences are MNHNY and SVGAGI (reference sequence). V was pared by 2 bases and J by 3 bases, with 7 bases between. The CDR3 has 13 amino acids. The CDR3 reads CASSYEGYTEAFF. CDR3 nucleotides: TGTGCCAGCAGTTACGAGGGGTACACTGAAGCTTTCTTT.

The chain links TRBV7-3 to TRBJ2-1; D is possibly TRBD1 (6 bases). The V gene lost 5 bases and the J gene lost 0 bases, with 17 bases spanning the gap. The CDR3 extends over 17 amino acids. Germline V gene lookup returns CDR1 SGHTA and CDR2 FQGTGA. The CDR3 spells CASSNKPGATSYNEQFF. In DNA, the CDR3 is TGTGCCAGCAGCAACAAACCAGGGGCCACCTCCTACAATGAGCAGTTCTTC.

The rearrangement joins TRBV19 to TRBJ1-2; 7 bases match TRBD1. The J segment lost 3 bases and the V segment lost 5 bases, leaving 9 bases of the junction unmatched. The V gene's germline CDR1 is LNHDA and CDR2 SQIVND (reference sequence). The CDR3 runs 15 residues. CDR3 region: CASSYTGTDHYGYTF. In DNA, the CDR3 is TGTGCCAGTAGTTACACCGGGACAGACCACTATGGCTACACCTTC.

The CDR3 DNA is TGTGCCAGCAGCTTACAGTTCAACTATGGCTACACCTTC. As protein: CASSLQFNYGYTF. The genes are TRBV13 and TRBJ1-2; D unresolved. This CDR3 spans 13 amino acids. Germline CDR1 is PRHDT and CDR2 is FYEKMQ (reference sequence). Trimming cost V 2 bases and J 2 bases, with 6 bases left between them.

The DNA of the CDR3 is TGTGCCAGCAGCTTACGGGGGGGACTCTACGAGCAGTACTTC. It translates to CASSLRGGLYEQYF. The genes are TRBV7-8 and TRBJ2-7, with TRBD2 identical over 8 bases. The CDR3 extends over 14 amino acids. Trimming removed 2 bases from V and 3 bases from J; junction bases left unmatched: 3. Looked up from germline, CDR1 is SGHVS and CDR2 is FQNEAQ.

The chain has TRBV4-1 and TRBJ1-1; 7 bases map to TRBD1. Germline assignment: CDR1 MGHRA and CDR2 YSYEKL. The CDR3 runs to 15 residues. Trimming cost V 0 bases and J 3 bases; bases outside gene matches: 4. The CDR3 loop reads CASSQDGQGDTEAFF. CDR3 nucleotides: TGCGCCAGCAGCCAAGATGGGCAGGGGGACACTGAAGCTTTCTTT.

J is TRBJ2-5 and V is TRBV7-2; a possible D gene is TRBD1 (6 bases). Germline V lookup: CDR1 SGHTA, CDR2 FQGNSA. Trimming removed 4 bases from V and 5 bases from J, with 14 bases in between. The length of the CDR3 is 14 residues. The CDR3 loop is CASSSTGGPETQYF. The CDR3 bases are TGTGCCAGCAGCTCAACTGGGGGCCCGGAGACCCAGTACTTC.

V gene TRBV6-5 combines with J gene TRBJ1-3, with a possible D match to TRBD1 (6 bases). The CDR3 extends over 15 amino acids. Germline V gene data show CDR1 as MNHEY and CDR2 as SVGAGI. V was trimmed by 6 bases and J by 0 bases, leaving 12 bases between them. CDR3 DNA: TGTGCCAGCAGGAACCCACAGGGCTCTGGAAACACCATATATTTT. It yields the protein CASRNPQGSGNTIYF.

This rearrangement joins TRBV7-3 to TRBJ2-1; 14 nucleotides match TRBD2. The CDR3 runs 14 residues. Losses at the gene ends were 5 bases for V and 9 bases for J; bases not matched to a gene: 3. Looked up from germline, CDR1 is SGHTA and CDR2 is FQGTGA. Here the CDR3 DNA reads TGTGCCAGCAGCATCGGACTAGCGGGAGGTGAGCAGTTCTTC. Protein: CASSIGLAGGEQFF.

The chain links TRBV2 to TRBJ1-2, with no clear D. Germline-derived CDR1 and CDR2 are SNHLY and FYNNEI. The CDR3 has 12 residues. V lost 0 bases and J lost 5, with 4 bases in between. The CDR3 DNA follows: TGTGCCAGCAGTGAAGCACAGTATGGCTACACCTTC. This codes for CASSEAQYGYTF.

This clone was recorded a few times. This CDR3 is also generated by other DNA sequences in the sample. This chain connects TRBV7-6 to TRBJ2-2; the D call may be TRBD1 or TRBD2 (5 bases each). From germline, CDR1 is SGHVS and CDR2 FNYEAQ. The CDR3 totals 17 residues. V shed 6 bases and J shed 5 bases, with 22 bases lying between them. CDR3 sequence reads: CASRSRGGAGITGELFF. CDR3 coding DNA: TGTGCCAGCAGATCACGGGGTGGGGCAGGGATTACCGGGGAGCTGTTTTTT.

The chain uses TRBV4-1 and TRBJ2-7; 15 nucleotides line up with TRBD2. CDR3 size: 19 residues. V gave up 4 bases and J gave up 1 base; unmatched junction bases: 11. Germline loops: CDR1 MGHRA, CDR2 YSYEKL. The CDR3 is CASSLLLGTSGGRSYEQYF. CDR3 DNA sequence: TGCGCCAGCAGCCTTCTTCTCGGGACTAGCGGGGGGCGGTCCTACGAGCAGTACTTC.

J is TRBJ2-1 and V is TRBV5-5; D call uncertain. Between the trimmed V and J ends, which lost 0 bases and 2 bases, there was a span of 3 bases. Germline assignment: CDR1 SGHKS and CDR2 YYEKEE (reference sequence). The CDR3 has 13 residues. The CDR3 protein is CASSLAPYNEQFF. Here the CDR3 DNA reads TGTGCCAGCAGCTTGGCCCCCTACAATGAGCAGTTCTTC.